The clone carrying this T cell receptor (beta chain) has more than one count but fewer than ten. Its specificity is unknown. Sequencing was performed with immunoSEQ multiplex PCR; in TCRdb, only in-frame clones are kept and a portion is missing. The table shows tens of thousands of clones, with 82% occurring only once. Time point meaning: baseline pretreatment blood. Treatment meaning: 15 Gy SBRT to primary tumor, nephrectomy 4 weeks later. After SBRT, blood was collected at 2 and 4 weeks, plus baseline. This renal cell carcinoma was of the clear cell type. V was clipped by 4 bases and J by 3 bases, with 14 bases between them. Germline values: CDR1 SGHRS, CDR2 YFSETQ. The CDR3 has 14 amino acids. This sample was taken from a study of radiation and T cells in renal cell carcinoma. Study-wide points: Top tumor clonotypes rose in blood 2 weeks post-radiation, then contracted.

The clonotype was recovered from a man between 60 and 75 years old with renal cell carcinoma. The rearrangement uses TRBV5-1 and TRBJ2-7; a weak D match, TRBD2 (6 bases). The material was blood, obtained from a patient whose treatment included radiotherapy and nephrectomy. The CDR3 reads CASSLVAAYYEQYF. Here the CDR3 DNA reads TGCGCCAGCAGCCTTGTAGCGGCATACTACGAGCAGTACTTC.